This T cell receptor (beta chain) was captured in a study of blood T cell repertoires in COVID-19. Study background: Samples came from the United States, Italy and Spain, spanning acute and convalescent COVID-19.

Participant ages covered roughly 18 to 89 years across 24 US areas. In its sample, this clone was seen once. Per the study methods: From reference gene primer amplification, estimates of nucleated cell counts were derived. Data came from immunoSEQ multiplex PCR; TCRdb stores just in-frame clones and leaves some out. V and J calls and clone size are those listed in that table; D and trimming were worked out from the DNA. The table includes approximately 470,000 clones, approximately 86% detected once. The CDR3 spans 12 residues. The germline V gene has CDR1 MNHEY and CDR2 SVGAGI. The clonotype originates from a young woman who had recovered from COVID-19. The chain carries TRBV6-5 and TRBJ2-7, with D tentatively TRBD1 (5 bases). Specimen: PBMCs or T cells enriched from blood (not recorded which). CDR3 coding DNA: TGTGCAGCCGCCGACAGTGCCTACGAGCAGTACTTC. It translates to CAAADSAYEQYF.